This is a list of T cell receptor beta chains from one sample in a study of post-analysis software for immune sequencing data. TCRdb recomputed calls from the PCR reads with MiXCR, one row per CDR3 protein. The sample comprises fewer than 850,000 distinct CDR3 sequences, 25% to 30% of which are singletons, and 0.56% rests with the top ten. Sequencing input: blood. The receptors were gathered from a girl aged 10-17 years with multiple sclerosis. CDR3s include the opening cysteine and the closing phenylalanine or tryptophan. D genes are given only for firm matches. Not all rows give a size; the values are once, few, many and, for expanded clones, a class.

j_call | clone_size | d_call | v_call | cdr3_nt | cdr3_aa
TRBJ2-7 | . | . | TRBV11-2 | TGTGCCAGCAAGGAGCAGGGAATGGGCTACGAGCAGTACTTC | CASKEQGMGYEQYF
TRBJ2-5 | many | . | TRBV24-1 | TGTGCCACCAGTGATCGCCGACCCGGCGGGGAGACCCAGTACTTC | CATSDRRPGGETQYF
TRBJ1-2 | few | . | TRBV11-2 | TGTGCCGGCAGCTACTCGGGGGCAGCGAGGGGCTGCACCTTC | CAGSYSGAARGCTF
TRBJ2-1 | . | . | TRBV6-2/TRBV6-3 | TGTGCCAGCAGTTACGTTCGACAGCGCCACAATAAGCAGTTCTTC | CASSYVRQRHNKQFF
TRBJ1-2 | few | . | TRBV27 | TGTGCCAGCAGTTTATCGGGAAACCCCTATGGCTACACCTTC | CASSLSGNPYGYTF
TRBJ1-5 | once | . | TRBV20-1 | TGCAGTGCTAGAGTCACAGCAGGATATCAGCCCCAGCATTTT | CSARVTAGYQPQHF
TRBJ1-5 | . | . | TRBV20-1 | TGCAGTGCTAGAGATGGGGTTTGGCAGGGAAGATCAGCCCAGCATTTT | CSARDGVWQGRSAQHF
TRBJ2-1 | many | TRBD2 | TRBV20-1 | TGCAGTGCTAGCGGGAGGACCGACGAGAGCTCCTACAATGAGCAGTTCTTC | CSASGRTDESSYNEQFF
TRBJ2-7 | . | . | TRBV20-1 | TGCAGTGCTAGAGTGTCGCATGGGGTCTCCTACGAGCAGTACTTC | CSARVSHGVSYEQYF
TRBJ2-1 | . | TRBD1 | TRBV7-9 | TGTGCCAGCAGCCCGAGGGGGACAGCAGCCCTGTCCTACAATGAGCAGTTCTTC | CASSPRGTAALSYNEQFF
TRBJ1-1 | . | . | TRBV6-5 | TGTGCCAGCGGGTACCGACAGGCTCAAAGAGCGAACACTGAAGCTTTCTTT | CASGYRQAQRANTEAFF
TRBJ1-2 | few | . | TRBV28 | TGTGCCAGCAGTTTAGCAGGAAGCCCTCCTAACTATGGCTACACCTTC | CASSLAGSPPNYGYTF
TRBJ1-2 | few | . | TRBV29-1 | TGCAGCGTTGGGACTTCAACAGGGAGACTTGGCTACACCTTC | CSVGTSTGRLGYTF
TRBJ2-1 | . | . | TRBV6-4 | TGTGCCAGCAGGGACTCTGGGGACTCAAATGAGCAGTTCTTC | CASRDSGDSNEQFF
TRBJ2-2 | . | . | TRBV7-2 | TGTGCCAGCAGCTTAGAATCAGGGGTTCGCACCGGGGAGCGGTTTTTT | CASSLESGVRTGERFF
TRBJ1-2 | . | . | TRBV2 | TGTGCCAGCAGTGAGGGGCTCGGTTACGGCTACACCTTC | CASSEGLGYGYTF
TRBJ2-5 | . | TRBD2 | TRBV7-8 | TGTGCCAGCAGCTCGGCGGGAGGGGTGGCAGGGGAGACCCAGTACTTC | CASSSAGGVAGETQYF
TRBJ1-2 | . | . | TRBV10-3 | TGTGCCATCAGTGAGGGGTTCGATAACCGAAACTATGGCTACACCTTC | CAISEGFDNRNYGYTF
TRBJ2-1 | few | . | TRBV12-3/TRBV12-4 | TGTGCCAGCAGCCGCGCCGGCCAGGGCAATGAGCAGTTCTTC | CASSRAGQGNEQFF
TRBJ2-2 | once | . | TRBV29-1 | TGCAGCGTTGCCGGGACAAGGTCGAACACCGGGGAGCTGTTTTTT | CSVAGTRSNTGELFF
TRBJ2-3 | few | . | TRBV28 | TGTGCCAGCAGTTTTGCCAAGAGAAGACGGGATACGCAGTATTTT | CASSFAKRRRDTQYF